This T cell receptor (beta chain) was sequenced in a study of shared clonotypes between healthy human individuals (TCRdb year 2020). Background on the whole study: The cohort included three men and a couple of women between 18 and 49 years of age. To increase sequencing depth and limit assay-specific biases, different laboratories used diverse techniques to prepare libraries and sequence TCR repertoires. To estimate repertoire size and how much clonotype sharing occurs between individuals, the study deeply sequenced the blood TCR repertoires of five healthy adults. Per donor, leukapheresis produced somewhere between about 0.9 and 9 billion PBMCs.

About this clone itself: Its target antigen remains unknown. Base qualities were left out, and no much larger clone turns up one base away.

Taken from cysteine to phenylalanine, the CDR3 has 15 residues. The sequence is cut down to CDR3 DNA, 45 bases in frame from base 1. Reading the germline V gene gives CDR1 SGHVS and CDR2 FNYEAQ. Compared with germline, V lacks 2 bases and J lacks 5 bases; bases without a gene match: 3. The paper as a whole reports these results and caveats: Pairwise subsampling led to the expectation that sequencing depth would affect the degree of clonotype sharing among donors. Because the study included only a small number of donors, the genetic and exposure-history diversity represented was limited. Only blood was sampled, and tissue TCR repertoires likely differ from those in blood.

The donors were healthy, HIV-negative adults who had no recently reported acute infections or vaccinations. Only Caucasian adults living in Nashville, Tennessee, USA were represented among the donors. For unsorted samples, some 90 million PBMCs were counted, and genomic DNA was extracted using the QIAamp DNA Blood Mini kit. After blood collection by leukapheresis, PBMCs were isolated using Ficoll-Histopaque density gradient centrifugation and then cryopreserved in the vapor phase of liquid nitrogen. Using the deep immunoSEQ assay, multiplex PCR amplified TCR CDR3 regions from genomic DNA. Extracted genomic DNA from each cell subset was distributed evenly across all wells of several immunoSEQ 96-well plates, and each plate was treated as a replicate. For unsorted PBMC, each replicate PCR was loaded with approximately 320 ng genomic DNA, equivalent to tens of thousands of T cell genomes. Ten immunoSEQ deep assay plates were used to sequence the unsorted PBMC genomic DNA. Purified libraries were quantified with a Qubit 3.0 fluorometer, sized on a Bioanalyzer 2100, and re-quantified with the KAPA Library Quantification kit. Every immunoSEQ 96-well plate was sequenced on a separate single-read 150-cycle Illumina NextSeq 550 flow cell. As for the original processing: Because only junctional sequences without quality scores were contained in the immunoSEQ output, filtering matching that applied to full-length reads could not be performed. To assign V/J genes and CDR3, sequences were annotated using PyIR, a Python wrapper for IgBLAST v1.9, with IMGT germline references. Reads were removed for weak V/J assignments (E-value above 1e-6), missing CDR3, stop codons, out-of-frame junctions, or ambiguous translated residues. V3J clonotypes were defined by identical inferred V gene, J gene, and CDR3 amino acid sequence. Percentage overlap between repertoires was calculated by dividing the number of shared unique clonotypes by the size of the smaller repertoire. Repertoire richness was assessed with RTK rarefaction, the Chao1 estimator, and Recon v2.1 estimates of unobserved clonotypes. This is the immuneACCESS table as TCRdb keeps it, with only in-frame sequences that have V and J called. A part of the clones is gone; compared with another copy, unresolved V genes explain less than half, and the rest is unexplained. Clone size and the V and J calls come from that table; the DNA yielded D and trimming. The sample records roughly 490,000 clones, over 60% of which are singletons. In total, the top ten clones hold over 10% of the sample.

The rearranged segments are TRBV7-6 and TRBJ2-3; TRBD2 fits 11 bases in the junction. The sequence came from a woman between 40 and 50 years old in good health. Some clones in this sample may be carry-over from other donors' samples. Input material: PBMCs. The DNA sequence reads TGTGCCAGCAGCTTAAACGGACTAGCGGGAGATACGCAGTATTTT. This is translated as CASSLNGLAGDTQYF.